The T cell receptor beta chain under discussion was sequenced for a study of T cells in Graves' hyperthyroidism and ophthalmopathy. Diagnoses were established using clinical symptoms, serum thyroxine and TRAb, thyroid ultrasound and orbital computed tomography. It was at first hyperthyroidism diagnosis, before any ophthalmopathy symptoms, that the blood sample was taken. PBMCs were derived from under 13 ml fresh peripheral blood. In germline, CDR1 is KGHSH, CDR2 LQKENI. V dropped 5 bases and J dropped 1 base, with 14 bases sitting between them. This CDR3 region has 15 residues. The table lists this clonotype with many counts. Its antigen is not known. General study results and limits: Ophthalmopathy got predicted by the model a median about 6.7 months before its onset.

Amplified regions were TCR beta CDR3 sequences from RNA transcripts. RT-PCR in the first round (using the HTBI primer set) targeted the TCR CDR3. Each CDR3 protein gets one entry after TCRdb re-called the multiplex PCR reads with MiXCR. The table has roughly 360,000 distinct CDR3 sequences, 13% seen once. The TCR sequence derives from a man in his thirties or forties with Graves' hyperthyroidism that later progressed to Graves' ophthalmopathy. Sequencing was performed on blood. The chain couples TRBV18 to TRBJ1-1; D unresolved. CDR3 nucleotide sequence: TGTGCCAGCTCAGACCTGCGGGGAGGGAACACTGAAGCTTTCTTT. This gives the protein CASSDLRGGNTEAFF. Full variable domain (missing parts from reference TRBV18 and TRBJ1-1): NAGVMQNPRHLVRRRGQEARLRCSPMKGHSHVYWYRQLPEEGLKFMVYLQKENIIDESGMPKERFSAEFPKEGPSILRIQQVVRGDSAAYFCASSDLRGGNTEAFFGQGTRLTVV.